This T cell receptor beta chain was captured by sequencing in a study of cytomegalovirus exposure and HLA in healthy donors. Per germline, CDR1 SGHNT and CDR2 YYREEE (reference sequence). The CDR3 contains 15 residues. V was clipped by 0 bases and J by 0 bases, with 7 bases between them. Primers for the PCR totalled 60 Vbeta and 13 Jbeta. Using immunoSEQ multiplex PCR, the repertoire was profiled, and TCRdb retains in-frame clones only, with some absent. The sample yields about 130,000 clones, approximately 78% seen once. Sample: PBMCs. This sequence joins TRBV5-4 and TRBJ1-3, with D perhaps TRBD1 (6 bases). The clonotype comes from a woman between 25 and 40 years old in good health and CMV-seronegative. In DNA, the CDR3 is TGTGCCAGCAGCTTGGCAGGGGCCTCTGGAAACACCATATATTTT. Its translation: CASSLAGASGNTIYF. Combining the CDR3 with reference TRBV5-4 and TRBJ1-3 gives the whole variable domain ETGVTQSPTHLIKTRGQQVTLRCSSQSGHNTVSWYQQALGQGPQFIFQYYREEENGRGNFPPRFSGLQFPNYSSELNVNALELDDSALYLCASSLAGASGNTIYFGEGSWLTVV.